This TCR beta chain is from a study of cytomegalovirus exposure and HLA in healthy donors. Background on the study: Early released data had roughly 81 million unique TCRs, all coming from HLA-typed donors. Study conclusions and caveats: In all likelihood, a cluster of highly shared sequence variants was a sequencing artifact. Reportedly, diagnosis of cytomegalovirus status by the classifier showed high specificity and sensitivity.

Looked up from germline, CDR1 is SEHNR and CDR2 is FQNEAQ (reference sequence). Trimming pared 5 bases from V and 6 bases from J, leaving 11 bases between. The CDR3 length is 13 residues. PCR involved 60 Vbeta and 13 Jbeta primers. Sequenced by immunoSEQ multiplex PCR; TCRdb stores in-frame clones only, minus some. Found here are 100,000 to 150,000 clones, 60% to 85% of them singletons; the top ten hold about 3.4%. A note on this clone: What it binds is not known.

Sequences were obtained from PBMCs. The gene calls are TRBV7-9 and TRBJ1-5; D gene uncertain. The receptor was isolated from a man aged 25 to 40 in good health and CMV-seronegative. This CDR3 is CASSRGGVQPQHF. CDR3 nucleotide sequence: TGTGCCAGCAGCCGAGGAGGTGTTCAGCCCCAGCATTTT. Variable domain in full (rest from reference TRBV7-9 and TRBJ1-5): DTGVSQNPRHKITKRGQNVTFRCDPISEHNRLYWYRQTLGQGPEFLTYFQNEAQLEKSRLLSDRFSAERPKGSFSTLEIQRTEQGDSAMYLCASSRGGVQPQHFGDGTRLSIL.